The source of this T cell receptor beta chain is a study of identical twins. Germline trimming cut 5 bases from V and 4 bases from J; bases unmatched to any gene: 4. The CDR3 spans 14 residues. Germline V gene sequence: CDR1 SGHTA, CDR2 FQGNSA. Template switching introduced a universal primer site, and the cDNA bore unique molecular identifiers. A single record per CDR3 protein comes from TCRdb applying MiXCR to the 5' RACE reads. The sample consists of about 240,000 distinct CDR3 sequences, roughly 10% of them appearing once. The V call is TRBV7-2, the J call TRBJ2-7; 11 nucleotides line up with TRBD1. This receptor was taken from a man aged 45 to 65 in good health. The specimen sequenced was memory T cells sorted from blood. The CDR3 spells CASSTDRGLYEQYF. The CDR3 nucleotides are TGTGCCAGCAGCACGGACAGGGGGCTATACGAGCAGTACTTC.